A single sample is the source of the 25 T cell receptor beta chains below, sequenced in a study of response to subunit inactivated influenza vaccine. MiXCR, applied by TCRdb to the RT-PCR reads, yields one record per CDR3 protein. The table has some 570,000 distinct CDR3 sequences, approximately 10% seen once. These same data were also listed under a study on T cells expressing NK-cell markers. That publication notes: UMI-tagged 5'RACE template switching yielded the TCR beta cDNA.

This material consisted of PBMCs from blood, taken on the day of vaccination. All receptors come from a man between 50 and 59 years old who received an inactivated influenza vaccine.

CDR3 nucleotide sequence: TGCAGTGCTAGAGAAGGGAAGGTTAATGAAAAACTGTTTTTT. Its protein is CSAREGKVNEKLFF. The chain has TRBV20-1 and TRBJ1-4; D is undetermined. The CDR3 sequence is 14 residues long. Trimming shortened V by 0 bases and J by 4 bases, and 9 bases separated the two germline ends. Germline lookup yields CDR1 DFQATT and CDR2 SNEGSKA (reference sequence).

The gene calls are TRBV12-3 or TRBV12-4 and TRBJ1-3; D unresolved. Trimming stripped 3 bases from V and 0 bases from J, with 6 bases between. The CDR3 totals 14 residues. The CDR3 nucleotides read TGTGCCAGCAGTTTCCTGAGCTCTGGAAACACCATATATTTT. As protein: CASSFLSSGNTIYF.

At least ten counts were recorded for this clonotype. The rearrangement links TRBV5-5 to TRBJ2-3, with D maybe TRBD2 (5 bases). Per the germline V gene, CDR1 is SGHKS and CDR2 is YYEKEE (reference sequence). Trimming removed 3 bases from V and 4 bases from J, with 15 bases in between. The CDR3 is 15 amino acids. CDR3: CASSSRLSGADTQYF. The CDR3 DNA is TGTGCCAGCAGCTCGAGACTAAGTGGCGCAGATACGCAGTATTTT.

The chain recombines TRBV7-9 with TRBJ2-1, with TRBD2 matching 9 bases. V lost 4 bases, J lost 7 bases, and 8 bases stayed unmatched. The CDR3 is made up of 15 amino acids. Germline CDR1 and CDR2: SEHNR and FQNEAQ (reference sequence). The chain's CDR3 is CASSYPGTSMNEQFF. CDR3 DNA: TGTGCCAGCAGCTATCCCGGGACTAGCATGAATGAGCAGTTCTTC. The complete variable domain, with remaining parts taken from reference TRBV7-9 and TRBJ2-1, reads DTGVSQNPRHKITKRGQNVTFRCDPISEHNRLYWYRQTLGQGPEFLTYFQNEAQLEKSRLLSDRFSAERPKGSFSTLEIQRTEQGDSAMYLCASSYPGTSMNEQFFGPGTRLTVL.

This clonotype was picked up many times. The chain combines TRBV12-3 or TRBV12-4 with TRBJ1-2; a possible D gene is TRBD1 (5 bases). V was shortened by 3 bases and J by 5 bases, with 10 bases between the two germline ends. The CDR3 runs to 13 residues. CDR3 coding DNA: TGTGCCAGCAGTTTTCCCCGGGGGTATGGCTACACCTTC. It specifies CASSFPRGYGYTF.

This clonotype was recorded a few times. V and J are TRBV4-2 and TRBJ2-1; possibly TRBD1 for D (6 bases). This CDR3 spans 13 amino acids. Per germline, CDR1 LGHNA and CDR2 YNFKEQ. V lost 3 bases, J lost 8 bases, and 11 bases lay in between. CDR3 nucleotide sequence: TGTGCCAGCAGCCAGAGCAGGGGCGATGAGCAGTTCTTC. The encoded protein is CASSQSRGDEQFF.

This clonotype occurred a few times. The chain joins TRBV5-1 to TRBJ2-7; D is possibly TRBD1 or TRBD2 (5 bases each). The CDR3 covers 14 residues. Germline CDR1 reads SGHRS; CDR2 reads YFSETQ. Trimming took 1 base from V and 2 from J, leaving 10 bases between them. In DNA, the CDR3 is TGCGCCAGCAGCTTGAACGGGGCCACCTACGAGCAGTACTTC. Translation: CASSLNGATYEQYF.

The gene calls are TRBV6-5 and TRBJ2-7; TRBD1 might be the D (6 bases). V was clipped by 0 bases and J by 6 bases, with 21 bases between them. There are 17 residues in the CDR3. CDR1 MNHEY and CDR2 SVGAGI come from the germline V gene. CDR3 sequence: CASSYSNRATPYGEQYF. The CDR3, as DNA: TGTGCCAGCAGTTACTCGAACAGGGCCACCCCTTATGGCGAGCAGTACTTC.

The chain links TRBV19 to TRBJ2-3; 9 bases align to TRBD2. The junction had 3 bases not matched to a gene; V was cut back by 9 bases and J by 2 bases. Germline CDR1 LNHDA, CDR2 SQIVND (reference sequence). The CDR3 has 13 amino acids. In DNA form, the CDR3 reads TGTGCCAGCCGGACTAGCGCCACAGATACGCAGTATTTT. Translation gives CASRTSATDTQYF. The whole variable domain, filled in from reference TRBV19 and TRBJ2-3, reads DGGITQSPKYLFRKEGQNVTLSCEQNLNHDAMYWYRQDPGQGLRLIYYSQIVNDFQKGDIAEGYSVSREKKESFPLTVTSAQKNPTAFYLCASRTSATDTQYFGPGTRLTVL.

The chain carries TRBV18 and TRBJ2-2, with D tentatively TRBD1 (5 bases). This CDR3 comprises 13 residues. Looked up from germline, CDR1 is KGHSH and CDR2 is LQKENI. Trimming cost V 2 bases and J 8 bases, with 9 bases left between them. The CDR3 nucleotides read TGTGCCAGCTCACCAAGGACATATGGGGAGCTGTTTTTT. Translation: CASSPRTYGELFF.

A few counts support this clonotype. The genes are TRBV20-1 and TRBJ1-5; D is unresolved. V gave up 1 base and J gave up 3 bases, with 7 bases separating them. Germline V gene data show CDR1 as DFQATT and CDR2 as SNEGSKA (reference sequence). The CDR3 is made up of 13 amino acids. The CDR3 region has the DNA TGCAGTGCTAGAGGACAAACCAATCAGCCCCAGCATTTT. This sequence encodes CSARGQTNQPQHF.

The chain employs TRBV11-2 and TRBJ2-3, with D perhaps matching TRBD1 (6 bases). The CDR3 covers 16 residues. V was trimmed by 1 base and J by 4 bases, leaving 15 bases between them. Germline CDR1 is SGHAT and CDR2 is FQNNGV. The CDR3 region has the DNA TGTGCCAGCAGCTTAGTTAACAGGGCGTTCGCAGATACGCAGTATTTT. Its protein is CASSLVNRAFADTQYF.

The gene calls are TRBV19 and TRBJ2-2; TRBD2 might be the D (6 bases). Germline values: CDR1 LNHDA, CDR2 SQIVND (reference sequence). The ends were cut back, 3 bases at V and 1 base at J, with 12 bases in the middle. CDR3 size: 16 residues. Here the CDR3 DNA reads TGTGCCAGTAGTATGGACTACCTATTGAACACCGGGGAGCTGTTTTTT. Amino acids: CASSMDYLLNTGELFF.

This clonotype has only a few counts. CDR3 coding DNA: TGTGCCTGGACCCTGACAGCCCATGGCTACACCTTC. It is translated as CAWTLTAHGYTF. The chain is built from TRBV30 and TRBJ1-2, with D possibly matching TRBD1 (5 bases). Germline CDR1 reads GTSNPN; CDR2 reads SVGIG (reference sequence). The CDR3 consists of 12 residues. V dropped 4 bases and J dropped 6 bases, with 12 bases sitting between them. The full variable domain, in which reference TRBV30 and TRBJ1-2 provide the parts outside the CDR3, is SQTIHQWPATLVQPVGSPLSLECTVEGTSNPNLYWYRQAAGRGLQLLFYSVGIGQISSEVPQNLSASRPQDRQFILSSKKLLLSDSGFYLCAWTLTAHGYTFGSGTRLTVV.

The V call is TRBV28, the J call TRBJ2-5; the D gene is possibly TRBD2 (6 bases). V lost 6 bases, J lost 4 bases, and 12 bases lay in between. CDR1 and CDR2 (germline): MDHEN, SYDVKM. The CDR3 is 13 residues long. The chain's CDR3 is CASSPLSGETQYF. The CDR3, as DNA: TGTGCCAGCAGCCCACTTAGCGGAGAGACCCAGTACTTC.

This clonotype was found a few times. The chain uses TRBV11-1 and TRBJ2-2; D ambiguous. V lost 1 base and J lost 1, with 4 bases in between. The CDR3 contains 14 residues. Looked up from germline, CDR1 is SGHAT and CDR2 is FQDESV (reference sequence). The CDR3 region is CASSLEQNTGELFF. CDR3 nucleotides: TGTGCCAGCAGCTTAGAACAGAACACCGGGGAGCTGTTTTTT.

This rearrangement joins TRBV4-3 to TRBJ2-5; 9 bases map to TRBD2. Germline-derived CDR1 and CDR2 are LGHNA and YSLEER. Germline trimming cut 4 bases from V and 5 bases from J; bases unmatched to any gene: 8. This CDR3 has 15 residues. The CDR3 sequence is CASSRGLALSETQYF. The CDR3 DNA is TGCGCCAGCAGCCGCGGACTAGCGCTTTCCGAGACCCAGTACTTC.

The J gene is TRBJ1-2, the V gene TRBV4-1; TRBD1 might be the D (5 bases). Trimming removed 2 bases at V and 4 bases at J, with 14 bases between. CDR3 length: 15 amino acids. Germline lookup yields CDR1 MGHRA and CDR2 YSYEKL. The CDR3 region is CASSQQDGGGYGYTF. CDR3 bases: TGCGCCAGCAGCCAACAGGACGGGGGTGGCTATGGCTACACCTTC.

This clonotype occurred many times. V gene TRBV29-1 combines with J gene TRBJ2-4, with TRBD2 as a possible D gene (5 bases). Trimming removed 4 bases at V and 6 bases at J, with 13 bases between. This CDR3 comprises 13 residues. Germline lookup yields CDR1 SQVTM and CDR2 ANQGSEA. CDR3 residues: CSVVLAGRNIQYF. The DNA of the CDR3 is TGCAGCGTTGTTCTGGCGGGCAGAAACATTCAGTACTTC.

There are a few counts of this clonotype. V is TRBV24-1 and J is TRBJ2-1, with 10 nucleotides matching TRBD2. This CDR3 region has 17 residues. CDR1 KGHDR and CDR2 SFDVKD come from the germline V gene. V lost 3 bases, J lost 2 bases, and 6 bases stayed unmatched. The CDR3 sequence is CATSDPVAGGTYNEQFF. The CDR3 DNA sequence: TGTGCCACCAGTGATCCGGTAGCGGGGGGAACCTACAATGAGCAGTTCTTC.

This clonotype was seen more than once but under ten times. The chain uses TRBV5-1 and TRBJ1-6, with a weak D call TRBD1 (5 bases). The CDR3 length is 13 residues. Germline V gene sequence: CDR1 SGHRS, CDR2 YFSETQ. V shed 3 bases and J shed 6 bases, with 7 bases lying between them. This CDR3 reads CASSSGANSPLHF. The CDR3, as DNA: TGCGCCAGCAGCTCCGGGGCTAATTCACCCCTCCACTTT.

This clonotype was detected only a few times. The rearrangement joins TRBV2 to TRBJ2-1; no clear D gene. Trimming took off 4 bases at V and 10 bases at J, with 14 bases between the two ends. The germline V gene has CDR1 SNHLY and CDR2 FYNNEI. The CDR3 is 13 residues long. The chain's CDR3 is CASSVLSLREQFF. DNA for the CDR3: TGTGCCAGCAGTGTCCTCTCGTTAAGGGAGCAGTTCTTC.

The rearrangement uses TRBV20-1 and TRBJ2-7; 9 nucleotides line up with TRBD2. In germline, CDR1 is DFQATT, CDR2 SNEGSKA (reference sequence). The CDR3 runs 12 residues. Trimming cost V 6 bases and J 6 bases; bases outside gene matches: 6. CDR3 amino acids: CSATGTSSEQYF. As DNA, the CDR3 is TGCAGTGCAACCGGGACTAGCTCCGAGCAGTACTTC.

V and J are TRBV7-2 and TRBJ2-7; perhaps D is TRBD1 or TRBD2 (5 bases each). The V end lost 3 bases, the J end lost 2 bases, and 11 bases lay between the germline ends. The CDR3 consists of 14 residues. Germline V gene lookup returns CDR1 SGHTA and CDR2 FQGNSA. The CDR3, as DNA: TGTGCCAGCAGCTTCATCCGGGACGCCTACGAGCAGTACTTC. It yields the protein CASSFIRDAYEQYF.

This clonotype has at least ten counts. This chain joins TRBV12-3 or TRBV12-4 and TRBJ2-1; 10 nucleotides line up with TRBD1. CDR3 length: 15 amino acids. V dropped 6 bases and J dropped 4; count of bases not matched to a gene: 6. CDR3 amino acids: CASRISGQGYNEQFF. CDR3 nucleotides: TGTGCCAGCAGAATCTCGGGACAGGGGTACAATGAGCAGTTCTTC.